This T cell receptor (beta chain) was sequenced for a study of CD8 T cells in Susac syndrome. Comment on this clonotype: The antigen remains undetermined.

Study outcomes and limitations: As the study acknowledged, the number of individuals in its TCR sequencing and HLA analysis was relatively small.

J gave up 9 bases and V 7 bases, and 8 bases lay outside the gene matches. The germline gives CDR1 SQVTM, CDR2 ANQGSEA. This CDR3 has 12 amino acids. From blood CD8+ and CD4+ T cells, TCR beta sequences were generated. Random hexamers were used to reverse transcribe 0.5 to 1 ug of RNA. By means of immunoSEQ multiplex PCR, TCR beta CDR3 spanning 54 Vbeta and 13 Jbeta underwent amplification. TCRdb called the immunoSEQ multiplex PCR reads again in MiXCR, with one record for every CDR3 protein. The sample lists roughly 130,000 distinct CDR3 sequences, 94% occurring once. The V and J genes are TRBV29-1 and TRBJ2-1, with 8 bases aligning to TRBD2. The receptor was isolated from a human donor with multiple sclerosis. The sample taken for sequencing was CD4+ T cells from PBMCs. Here the CDR3 reads CSGSGGMSEQFF. CDR3 bases: TGCAGCGGATCGGGGGGGATGAGTGAGCAGTTCTTC.